This TCR beta chain emerged from a study of cytomegalovirus exposure and HLA in healthy donors. Study context: Within an early data release were about 85 million unique TCRs drawn from HLA-typed donors. Study conclusions and caveats: Later on, an analysis showed TCR association rates differing by HLA locus, with DRB1 the most and HLA-C the fewest. Many donors carried some public TCRs, although rarity characterized most TCR sequences.

Germline CDR1 and CDR2: ENHRY and SYGVKD. This CDR3 has 16 residues. Deletions cut 3 bases from V and 3 bases from J, with 15 bases between. For this clone: The antigen remains unidentified.

This PCR relied on a set of 60 Vbeta primers and 13 Jbeta primers. Sequencing used immunoSEQ multiplex PCR; TCRdb keeps in-frame clones, though not all of them. Here the sample spans about 150,000 clones, approximately 85% being singletons. The sample taken for sequencing was PBMCs. The receptor comes from a man aged 50-60 years in good health and CMV-seropositive. This sequence joins TRBV10-3 and TRBJ2-1, with a weak D call TRBD1 (6 bases). The CDR3: CAISDGGGYVYNEQFF. The CDR3 DNA reads as TGTGCCATCAGTGATGGGGGCGGGTACGTCTACAATGAGCAGTTCTTC.